In this sample, the clone carrying this T cell receptor (beta chain) turned up many times. This entry belongs to a study of T-cell reconstitution after alpha-beta-depleted transplantation in children. Unique molecular identifiers were incorporated when the TCRbeta library was constructed. Using its own MiXCR run on the PCR reads, TCRdb lists one record per CDR3 protein. The table shows some 530,000 distinct CDR3 sequences, with under 15% occurring only once. The CDR3 is 16 residues long. J lost 7 bases, V lost 0 bases, and 10 bases had no gene match. The rearrangement links TRBV12-3 or TRBV12-4 to TRBJ2-5; 8 bases agree with TRBD1. The clonotype comes from a human donor who donated a stem cell graft to a child with combined immunodeficiency. This specimen was PBMCs from the stem cell graft donor, taken from the stem cell graft. Here the CDR3 reads CASSLAKRTGLGTQYF. CDR3 coding DNA: TGTGCCAGCAGTTTAGCGAAACGGACAGGGTTGGGGACCCAGTACTTC.